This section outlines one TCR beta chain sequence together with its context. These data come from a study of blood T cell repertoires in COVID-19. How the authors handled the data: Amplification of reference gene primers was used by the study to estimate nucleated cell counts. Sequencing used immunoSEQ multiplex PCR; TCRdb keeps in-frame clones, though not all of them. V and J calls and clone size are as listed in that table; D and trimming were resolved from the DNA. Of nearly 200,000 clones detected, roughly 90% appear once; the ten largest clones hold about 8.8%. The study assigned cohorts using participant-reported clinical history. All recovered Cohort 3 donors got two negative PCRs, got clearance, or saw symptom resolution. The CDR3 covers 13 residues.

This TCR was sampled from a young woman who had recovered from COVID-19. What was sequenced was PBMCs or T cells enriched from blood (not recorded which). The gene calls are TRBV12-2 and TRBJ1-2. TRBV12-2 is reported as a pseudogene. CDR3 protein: CASRLVRCLGYTF. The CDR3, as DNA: TGTGCAAGTCGCTTAGTCCGGTGTCTGGGCTACACCTTC.